Included here is one T cell receptor (beta chain) sequence, with context. This clone has only a few counts. It lacks a known antigen. Base qualities are not provided; no much larger clone lies one nucleotide away. The source of the sample is a study of blood T cell repertoires in COVID-19 (dated by TCRdb to the early 2020s). A note on the overall study: The collaborator samples originated in the United States, Italy and Spain and spanned the acute and convalescent phases of COVID-19. Samples came from the ongoing ImmuneRACE study (first 160 participants) plus 1,254 subjects from 6 global collaborators. Subjects who had been exposed to COVID-19, were actively infected with it, or had recovered from it provided the deeply sampled blood TCRbeta repertoires that made up the dataset. Where available, HLA class I and class II types were obtained from metadata supplied by the sample provider rather than from assay-based typing. Sample metadata almost always included a de-identified subject ID, COVID-19 status, age in years and sex. A freely available public database, intended as a resource for researchers studying the immune response to SARS-CoV-2, is where the repertoires were released. The prospective study material was composed of cDNA or gDNA derived from T cells, B-cell-depleted T cells, or PBMCs.

Reading the germline V gene gives CDR1 SGHRS and CDR2 YFSETQ. V is trimmed back by 4 bases and J by 8 bases, and the junction contains 13 bases that no gene match accounts for. The CDR3 spans 16 residues, from the cysteine through the phenylalanine. Kept here is only the CDR3 DNA, which spans 48 bases and is read in frame from base 1. In Seattle, one collaborating source enrolled patients while the infection was active and tracked those patients longitudinally over the course of disease. Collaborating institutions collected whole blood in K2EDTA tubes following their own protocols. Collaborator samples were shipped for TCRbeta analysis as frozen whole blood, isolated PBMCs, or DNA extracted from either sample type. Broader findings and caveats from the paper: The amount of clinical and demographic metadata varied by source and participant and was provided uncurated.

TCRbeta CDR3 regions were amplified from genomic DNA using the immunoSEQ Assay, a bias-controlled multiplex PCR. The original pipeline was this. Nucleated cell counts per sample were estimated from amplification of reference gene primers within the assay. To quantify the absolute abundance of each unique TCRbeta CDR3 rearrangement, sequence reads were collapsed and filtered. Productive Simpson clonality was computed per sample as the square root of Simpson's diversity index over productive rearrangements. TCRdb holds this immuneACCESS table with in-frame rearrangements only. Some clones are missing; in checked studies, unresolved V genes explain under half, and the rest has no known cause. V and J calls and clone size are copied from that table; D and trimming were computed from the DNA. In all, the sample holds fewer than 300,000 clones, and 80% to 95% of those were seen once. The ten largest account for roughly 2.3% of the sample.

The clonotype comes from a woman aged 30 to 39 with COVID-19, enrolled during active disease. Sample: peripheral blood. Here the chain combines TRBV5-1 and TRBJ2-1; TRBD2 matches 9 bases in the middle. The DNA sequence reads TGCGCCAGCAGCACGGGGACTAGCTTCTCGTTGGATGAGCAGTTCTTC. Translated, it reads CASSTGTSFSLDEQFF.